The source of this TCR beta chain is a study of blood T cell repertoires in COVID-19. Study overall: Donors in the United States, Italy and Spain gave samples during acute or convalescent COVID-19.

As processed by the authors: Reference gene primer amplification gave estimated nucleated cell counts. The repertoire was sequenced with immunoSEQ multiplex PCR; TCRdb's copy has only in-frame clones and lacks some. That table supplies the V and J calls and clone size; D and trimming were determined from the DNA. The sample lists roughly 100,000 clones, roughly nine tenths occurring once. Germline V gene sequence: CDR1 MDHEN, CDR2 SYDVKM. This CDR3 region has 14 residues. Trimming took 10 bases from V and 2 from J; bases not matched to a gene: 11. This rearrangement joins TRBV28 to TRBJ2-7; 7 nucleotides match TRBD1. Sequenced material: peripheral blood. This sequence was found in a human donor in a cohort sampled during active COVID-19. The CDR3: CATTGSDSAYEQYF. CDR3 bases: TGTGCCACGACAGGGAGCGACTCTGCCTACGAGCAGTACTTC.